This TCR beta chain was captured in a study of neurological immune-mediated disorders. Points from the study as a whole: A possible signature appeared as one related-CDR3 cluster, in which phylogenetic grouping placed the repertoires of 18 of 34 multiple sclerosis patients.

5'RACE employing 10-nucleotide random UMIs yielded the cDNA. TCRdb used MiXCR to reprocess the 5' RACE reads, holding one entry per CDR3 protein. The sample carries around 94,000 distinct CDR3 sequences, 3.5% recorded once. This clonotype was counted only a few times. The target antigen is unknown. Sequencing was carried out using PBMCs. The sequence came from a young woman with multiple sclerosis.

The CDR3 DNA reads as TGTGCCAGCTCACCAGGGTTGCGGACAGGGGGAGGTGAGCAGTACTTC. Translated, it gives CASSPGLRTGGGEQYF. The chain is built from TRBV18 and TRBJ2-7, with 10 positions matching TRBD1. The CDR3 has 16 amino acids. Germline CDR1 and CDR2: KGHSH and LQKENI. V shed 2 bases, J shed 7 bases, and the junction held 11 bases outside the gene matches.